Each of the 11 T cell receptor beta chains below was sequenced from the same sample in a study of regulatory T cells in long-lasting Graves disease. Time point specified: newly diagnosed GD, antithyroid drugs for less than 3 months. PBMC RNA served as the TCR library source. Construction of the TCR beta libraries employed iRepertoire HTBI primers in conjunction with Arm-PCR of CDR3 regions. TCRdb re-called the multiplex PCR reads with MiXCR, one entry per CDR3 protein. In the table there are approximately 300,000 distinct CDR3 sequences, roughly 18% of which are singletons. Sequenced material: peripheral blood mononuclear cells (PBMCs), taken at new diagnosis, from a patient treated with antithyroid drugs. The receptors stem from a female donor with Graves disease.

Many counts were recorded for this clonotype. In nucleotides, the CDR3 is TGCAGTGCTTTAGGGGAGAACACAGATACGCAGTATTTT. Translating gives CSALGENTDTQYF. This sequence joins TRBV20-1 and TRBJ2-3; D possibly matches TRBD1 or TRBD2 (5 bases each). The V gene's germline CDR1 is DFQATT and CDR2 SNEGSKA (reference sequence). Between the trimmed V and J ends, which lost 5 bases and 2 bases, there was a span of 11 bases. The CDR3 extends over 13 amino acids.

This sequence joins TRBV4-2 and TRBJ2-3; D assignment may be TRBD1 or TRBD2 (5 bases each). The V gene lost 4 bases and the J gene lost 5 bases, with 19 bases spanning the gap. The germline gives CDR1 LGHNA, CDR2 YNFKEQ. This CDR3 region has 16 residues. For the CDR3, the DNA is TGTGCCAGCAGCCCCCGTCTAACCGGGGACGGAGATACGCAGTATTTT. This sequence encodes CASSPRLTGDGDTQYF.

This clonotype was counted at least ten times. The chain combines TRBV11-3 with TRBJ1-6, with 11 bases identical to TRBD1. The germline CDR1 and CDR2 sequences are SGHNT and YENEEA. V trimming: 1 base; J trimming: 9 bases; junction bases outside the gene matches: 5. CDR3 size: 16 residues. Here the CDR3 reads CASSLGWTGGGSPLHF. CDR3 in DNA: TGTGCCAGCAGCTTAGGTTGGACAGGGGGCGGTTCACCCCTCCACTTT.

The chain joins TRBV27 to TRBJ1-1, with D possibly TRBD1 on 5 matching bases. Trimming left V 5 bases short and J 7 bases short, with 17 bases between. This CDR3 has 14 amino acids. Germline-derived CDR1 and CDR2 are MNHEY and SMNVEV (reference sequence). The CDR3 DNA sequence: TGTGCCAGCAGTCCATGGTCCAACGGGGGTGAAGCTTTCTTT. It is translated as CASSPWSNGGEAFF.

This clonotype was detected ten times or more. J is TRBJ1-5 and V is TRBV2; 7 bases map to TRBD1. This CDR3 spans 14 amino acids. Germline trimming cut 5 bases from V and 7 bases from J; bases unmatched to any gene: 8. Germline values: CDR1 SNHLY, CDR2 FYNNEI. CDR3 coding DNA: TGTGCCAGCAGTATAAGACAGGGAGGGCAGCCCCAGCATTTT. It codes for CASSIRQGGQPQHF.

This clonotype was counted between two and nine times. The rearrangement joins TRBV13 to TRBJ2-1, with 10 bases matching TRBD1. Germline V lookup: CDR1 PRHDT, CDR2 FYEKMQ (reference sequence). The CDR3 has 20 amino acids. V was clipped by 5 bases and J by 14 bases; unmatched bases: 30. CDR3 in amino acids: CASSQRYYRDRGRRRGGKFF. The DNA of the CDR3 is TGTGCCAGCAGCCAACGATACTACCGGGACAGGGGACGAAGACGGGGGGGGAAGTTCTTC.

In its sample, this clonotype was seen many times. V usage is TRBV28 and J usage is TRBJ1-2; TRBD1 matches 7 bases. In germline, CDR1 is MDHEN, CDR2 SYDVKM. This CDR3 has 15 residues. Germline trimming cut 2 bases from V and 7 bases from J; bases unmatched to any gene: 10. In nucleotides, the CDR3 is TGTGCCAGCAGTTTAGCGGGAGACAGGGTTGCTGGCTACACCTTC. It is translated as CASSLAGDRVAGYTF.

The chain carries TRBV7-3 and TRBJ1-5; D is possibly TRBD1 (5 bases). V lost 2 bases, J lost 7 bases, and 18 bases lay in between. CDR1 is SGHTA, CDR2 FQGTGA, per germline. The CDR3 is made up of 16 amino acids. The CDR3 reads CASSLFPGTTEQPQHF. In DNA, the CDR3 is TGTGCCAGCAGCTTATTTCCGGGGACGACGGAACAGCCCCAGCATTTT. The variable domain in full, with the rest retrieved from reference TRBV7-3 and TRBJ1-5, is GAGVSQTPSNKVTEKGKYVELRCDPISGHTALYWYRQSLGQGPEFLIYFQGTGAADDSGLPNDRFFAVRPEGSVSTLKIQRTERGDSAVYLCASSLFPGTTEQPQHFGDGTRLSIL.

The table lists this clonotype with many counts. Here the CDR3 reads CASSLGVRAGYEQYF. In nucleotides, the CDR3 is TGTGCCAGCAGCCTGGGGGTCCGAGCTGGCTACGAGCAGTACTTC. V usage is TRBV5-5 and J usage is TRBJ2-7; D is perhaps TRBD1 or TRBD2 (5 bases each). CDR1 and CDR2 from the germline V gene are SGHKS and YYEKEE (reference sequence). This CDR3 has 15 residues. Deletions cut 4 bases from V and 3 bases from J, with 17 bases between. The full variable domain, rest sourced from reference TRBV5-5 and TRBJ2-7, is DAGVTQSPTHLIKTRGQQVTLRCSPISGHKSVSWYQQVLGQGPQFIFQYYEKEERGRGNFPDRFSARQFPNYSSELNVNALLLGDSALYLCASSLGVRAGYEQYFGPGTRLTVT.

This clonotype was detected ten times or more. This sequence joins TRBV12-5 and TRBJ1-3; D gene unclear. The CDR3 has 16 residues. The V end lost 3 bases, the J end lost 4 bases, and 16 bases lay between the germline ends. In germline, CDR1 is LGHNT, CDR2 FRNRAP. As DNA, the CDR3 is TGTGCTAGTGGTTTCTACGGCGGATTTAGCGGAAACACCATATATTTT. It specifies CASGFYGGFSGNTIYF.

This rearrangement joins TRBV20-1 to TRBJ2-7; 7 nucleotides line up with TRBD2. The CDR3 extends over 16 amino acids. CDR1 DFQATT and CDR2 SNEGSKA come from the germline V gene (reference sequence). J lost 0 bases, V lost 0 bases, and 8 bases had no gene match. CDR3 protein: CSARDRREVFSYEQYF. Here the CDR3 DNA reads TGCAGTGCTAGAGATCGACGGGAGGTGTTCTCCTACGAGCAGTACTTC.